The rows below give T cell receptor beta chains drawn from one sample of a study of T cell repertoires in cytomegalovirus infection. These receptors' targets are unknown. Each CDR3 protein is one row after TCRdb ran MiXCR on the reads. The table lists roughly 280,000 distinct CDR3 sequences, 22% of them singletons, with under 25% in the top ten. Material: cultured PBMCs, obtained from culture after CMV antigen stimulation. These receptors all come from a human donor in good health (CMV status not recorded). Some clones in this sample may be carry-over from other donors' samples. CDR3s include the opening cysteine and the closing phenylalanine or tryptophan. The D gene is left open where the match is weak. Expanded clones are given a class, and other clones once, few, many or no size at all.

few | NA | TRBJ1-2 | TRBV27 | CASHPGTGSYGYTF | TGTGCCAGCCACCCTGGGACGGGGAGCTATGGCTACACCTTC
few | NA | TRBJ1-2 | TRBV5-4 | CASSLGSSYSIYGYTF | TGTGCCAGCAGCTTGGGTTCTAGCTACTCAATATATGGCTACACCTTC
NA | TRBD2 | TRBJ2-3 | TRBV10-3 | CAISDPGALAGSTDTQYF | TGTGCCATCAGTGATCCGGGGGCCCTAGCGGGAAGCACAGATACGCAGTATTTT
many | NA | TRBJ2-5 | TRBV7-2 | CASSLAGRGEGTQYF | TGTGCCAGCAGCTTAGCAGGACGGGGAGAGGGGACCCAGTACTTC
NA | TRBD2 | TRBJ2-1 | TRBV20-1 | CSARREGSYNKQFF | TGCAGTGCTAGGCGGGAGGGCTCCTACAATAAGCAGTTCTTC
few | TRBD2 | TRBJ2-1 | TRBV19 | CASSGRLAGGPDEQFF | TGTGCCAGTAGTGGCCGGCTAGCGGGAGGCCCCGATGAGCAGTTCTTC
NA | TRBD1 | TRBJ1-1 | TRBV7-9 | CASSSRTGLNTEAFF | TGTGCCAGCAGCTCGAGGACAGGGTTGAACACTGAAGCTTTCTTT
NA | NA | TRBJ2-3 | TRBV28 | CASSLMTGSDTQYF | TGTGCCAGCAGTTTGATGACAGGTTCAGATACGCAGTATTTT
many | TRBD2 | TRBJ2-1 | TRBV7-8 | CASSPRRLAEIEQFF | TGTGCCAGCAGCCCGCGACGACTAGCCGAGATCGAGCAGTTCTTC
NA | NA | TRBJ1-1 | TRBV11-2 | CASSERTEAFF | TGTGCCAGCAGTGAAAGGACTGAAGCTTTCTTT
many | NA | TRBJ2-7 | TRBV15 | CATSRRTELYEQYF | TGTGCCACCAGCAGAAGGACAGAACTCTACGAGCAGTACTTC
few | NA | TRBJ2-2 | TRBV11-2 | CASSARSDTGELFF | TGTGCCAGCAGCGCCCGCTCCGACACCGGGGAGCTGTTTTTT
few | TRBD1 | TRBJ2-1 | TRBV12-3/TRBV12-4 | CASSPWTGNEQFF | TGTGCCAGCAGTCCATGGACAGGGAATGAGCAGTTCTTC
few | NA | TRBJ1-2 | TRBV12-3/TRBV12-4 | CASSLNRQTNYGYTF | TGTGCCAGCAGTTTGAACAGGCAAACAAACTATGGCTACACCTTC
NA | NA | TRBJ2-3 | TRBV4-1 | CASSQETAPTDTQYF | TGCGCCAGCAGCCAGGAAACGGCCCCCACAGATACGCAGTATTTT
few | NA | TRBJ2-1 | TRBV7-9 | CASSLYSLTYNEQFF | TGTGCCAGCAGCTTATATAGTCTCACCTACAATGAGCAGTTCTTC
many | NA | TRBJ2-7 | TRBV7-2 | CASSPGARLGEQYF | TGTGCCAGCAGCCCAGGTGCTAGGTTGGGCGAGCAGTACTTC